These T cell receptor beta chains were read from a single sample in a study of T cells in Graves' hyperthyroidism and ophthalmopathy. In TCRdb, the multiplex PCR reads were re-called with MiXCR into one record per CDR3 protein. The table lists under 450,000 distinct CDR3 sequences, 17% of them singletons. The sample comprised blood. All receptors derive from a woman aged 25 to 45 with Graves' hyperthyroidism that later progressed to Graves' ophthalmopathy. CDR3s include the opening cysteine and the closing phenylalanine or tryptophan. The order of the fields is clone size, V gene, J gene, D gene, CDR3 DNA, CDR3 protein. D genes are given only for firm matches. The listing skips clone size in some rows; elsewhere it reads once, few, many or a size class.

.,TRBV7-2,TRBJ1-5,.,TGTGCCAGCAGCTTAGCGGGTATTCGTCTTCATAGCAATCAGCCCCAGCATTTT,CASSLAGIRLHSNQPQHF
many,TRBV18,TRBJ2-1,TRBD2,TGTGCCAGCTCACCATCTGTAGCGGGAGGGCCGACGGGGCAGTTCTTC,CASSPSVAGGPTGQFF
many,TRBV27,TRBJ1-1,TRBD1,TGTGCCAGCGGGGGACAGATGAACACTGAAGCTTTCTTT,CASGGQMNTEAFF
many,TRBV3-1,TRBJ2-4,.,TGTGCCAGCAGCAAATTCCTCCTTGGGCGGGGTGAAGCCAAAAACATTCAGTACTTC,CASSKFLLGRGEAKNIQYF
.,TRBV18,TRBJ2-5,TRBD2,TGTGCCAGCTCACCAGCGGGAGAGGAGACCCAGTACTTC,CASSPAGEETQYF
many,TRBV7-2,TRBJ1-1,.,TGTGCCAGCAGCACCCCGGGATTTACTGAAGCTTTCTTT,CASSTPGFTEAFF
few,TRBV27,TRBJ2-7,TRBD2,TGTGCCAGCAGTTTCACTAGCGGGGGGATATACGAGCAGTACTTC,CASSFTSGGIYEQYF
many,TRBV19,TRBJ1-2,.,TGTGCCACCAGAGCGTCTGGCTCTAACTATGGCTACACCTTC,CATRASGSNYGYTF
many,TRBV20-1,TRBJ2-5,.,TGCAGTGCTAGTCAACCCCGAACCTTCTCGGAGACCCAGTACTTC,CSASQPRTFSETQYF
once,TRBV5-1,TRBJ2-5,TRBD1,TGCGCCAGCAGCTTTAGGCGGACAGGGGGCTTCGGGGAGACCCAGTACTTC,CASSFRRTGGFGETQYF
many,TRBV5-1,TRBJ1-5,.,TGCGCCAGCTTCCCTTGGAGAACACCCTATAGCAATCAGCCCCAGCATTTT,CASFPWRTPYSNQPQHF
many,TRBV28,TRBJ2-5,.,TGTGCCAGCAGTTTTGGGCGGCGGCGCTCCGTAGTGTACGAGACCCAGTACTTC,CASSFGRRRSVVYETQYF
few,TRBV6-1,TRBJ1-1,.,TGTGCCAGCAGTTCAGTCTCCAGGTCGAACACTGAAGCTTTCTTT,CASSSVSRSNTEAFF
few,TRBV5-1,TRBJ2-3,.,TGCGCCAGCAGCTTGACCGGGGCGGTCGGAGATACGCAGTATTTT,CASSLTGAVGDTQYF
many,TRBV7-9,TRBJ1-2,.,TGTGCCAGCAGCTTCGGATACCTTAGGGACACCATCAACTATGGCTACACCTTC,CASSFGYLRDTINYGYTF
many,TRBV20-1,TRBJ2-1,TRBD1,TGCAGTGCCAAGACAGGGGGCGTGGAGGTTGAGCAGTTCTTC,CSAKTGGVEVEQFF
many,TRBV2,TRBJ1-2,TRBD1,TGTGCCAGCAGTGTCGGGACAGCCCAGCATGGCTACACCTTC,CASSVGTAQHGYTF
many,TRBV20-1,TRBJ2-5,.,TGCAGTGCTAGAGATTACCCCCCGAGGTATGGGACCCAGTACTTC,CSARDYPPRYGTQYF
.,TRBV2,TRBJ1-2,.,TGTGCCAGCAGTGAAGCTGTAGGTCATGGCTACACCTTC,CASSEAVGHGYTF
many,TRBV11-2,TRBJ2-2,TRBD1,TGTGCCAGCAGCTGGCCGGGACAGGGTTATCCCGGGGAGCTGTTTTTT,CASSWPGQGYPGELFF
many,TRBV5-1,TRBJ1-2,TRBD1,TGCGCCAGCAGCCGAGACAGGGCTAACTATGGCTACACCTTC,CASSRDRANYGYTF
many,TRBV3-1,TRBJ2-7,.,TGTGCCAGCAGCCCGGGGACGGACCCCTCCTACGAGCAGTACTTC,CASSPGTDPSYEQYF
many,TRBV2,TRBJ2-7,TRBD1,TGTGCCAGCACGGTCGACAGGGGACCCTCCTACGAGCAGTACTTC,CASTVDRGPSYEQYF
.,TRBV4-1,TRBJ2-7,.,TGCGCCAGCAGCCCCATGACAGGAGGTGTGTGGGAGCAGTACTTC,CASSPMTGGVWEQYF
many,TRBV28,TRBJ2-5,.,TGTGCCAGCAGTTTGGGCAGTTTCCAAGAGACCCAGTACTTC,CASSLGSFQETQYF
.,TRBV4-2,TRBJ2-2,.,TGTGCCAGCAGTTTCACTACAGGGTATCCCGGGGAGCTGTTTTTT,CASSFTTGYPGELFF
.,TRBV30,TRBJ1-5,TRBD1,TGTGCCTGGAGATGGACAGGGATTAGCAATCAGCCCCAGCATTTT,CAWRWTGISNQPQHF
few,TRBV6-1,TRBJ2-7,TRBD1,TGTGCCAGCAGTGAGCCGGGACAGGCTATTTACGAGCAGTACTTC,CASSEPGQAIYEQYF
.,TRBV5-8,TRBJ1-5,.,TGTGCCAGCAGCTTGGTAGTAAGAGTCAGGGGCGGGCAGCCCCAGCATTTT,CASSLVVRVRGGQPQHF
many,TRBV4-1,TRBJ2-7,.,TGCGCCAGCAGCCAAGAGGTTGGGCAGGGGCTAGGAGAGCAGTACTTC,CASSQEVGQGLGEQYF
many,TRBV5-1,TRBJ2-5,TRBD1,TGCGCCAGCAGCTTGGATGAGGGGGCGATTGGGGAGACCCAGTACTTC,CASSLDEGAIGETQYF
many,TRBV20-1,TRBJ2-7,.,TGCAGTGCCCCTCGGGTATCCCACGAGCAGTACTTC,CSAPRVSHEQYF
.,TRBV7-8,TRBJ2-2,TRBD2,TGTGCCAGCAGCCCGCGAGGAGCGGGAGCCCACGGGGAGCTGTTTTTT,CASSPRGAGAHGELFF
.,TRBV29-1,TRBJ2-3,TRBD2,TGCAGCGTGACCGGGACTAGCGGGAGCCCTAGCACAGATACGCAGTATTTT,CSVTGTSGSPSTDTQYF
.,TRBV4-1,TRBJ2-3,.,TGCGCCAGCAGCCAAGTCGGCCCCCAAAGACCAGATACGCAGTATTTT,CASSQVGPQRPDTQYF
few,TRBV27,TRBJ2-7,.,TGTGCCAGCAGTTTCTCACAGGACTCCTACGAGCAGTACTTC,CASSFSQDSYEQYF
.,TRBV6-4,TRBJ2-2,.,TGTGCCAGCAGTGACTTCATGGGCACCGGGGAGCTGTTTTTT,CASSDFMGTGELFF
many,TRBV19,TRBJ2-7,.,TGTGCCAGTAGTCCCCGGTTAATGGGGTCCCACGAGCAGTACTTC,CASSPRLMGSHEQYF
many,TRBV27,TRBJ1-1,.,TGTGCCAGCAGCTCGCGGGAGGCCACTGAAGCTTTCTTT,CASSSREATEAFF
many,TRBV5-5,TRBJ2-3,.,TGTGCCAGCAGCTCCAACACAGATACGCAGTATTTT,CASSSNTDTQYF
many,TRBV12-3/TRBV12-4,TRBJ2-2,.,TGTGCCAGCAGTTTTTTTAGCGGGGAGCTGTTTTTT,CASSFFSGELFF
few,TRBV5-1,TRBJ1-5,TRBD1,TGCGCCAGCAGCCGAGGACAGGGCGATCAGCCCCAGCATTTT,CASSRGQGDQPQHF
many,TRBV27,TRBJ2-7,TRBD1,TGTGCCAGCAGCTATACAGGGGTTTTGCACGAGCAGTACTTC,CASSYTGVLHEQYF
.,TRBV27,TRBJ2-7,TRBD1,TGTGCCAGCAGTATATCCCCCTCGACAGGGGCCGAGCAGTACTTC,CASSISPSTGAEQYF
many,TRBV27,TRBJ1-1,TRBD1,TGTGCCAGCAGTTTTAACAGGGGGCGCGGCACTGAAGCTTTCTTT,CASSFNRGRGTEAFF
many,TRBV7-3,TRBJ2-5,TRBD2,TGTGCCAGCAGCTTAAGACTAGCGGGAGTGATGCGAGAGACCCAGTACTTC,CASSLRLAGVMRETQYF
many,TRBV28,TRBJ2-7,.,TGTGCCAGCAGTCCAGGGACGGACTTCGGGCAGTACTTC,CASSPGTDFGQYF
.,TRBV10-3,TRBJ2-5,TRBD1,TGTGCCATCAGTCCTGGGACAGGGGGAGAGACCCAGTACTTC,CAISPGTGGETQYF
many,TRBV11-2,TRBJ2-2,.,TGTGCCAGCAGCTTAGACGCTCTGGGACCCGACTCCCACACCGGGGAGCTGTTTTTT,CASSLDALGPDSHTGELFF
few,TRBV11-2,TRBJ2-7,.,TGTGCCAGCAGCCTCATGCTTAGCTCCTACGAGCAGTACTTC,CASSLMLSSYEQYF
many,TRBV7-2,TRBJ2-5,.,TGTGCCAGCAGCACAGAGGGTTGGCAGGGAGAGACCCAGTACTTC,CASSTEGWQGETQYF
few,TRBV7-9,TRBJ2-4,TRBD1,TGTGCCAGCAGCCCGGGACAGGGCGGACTAGCCAAAAACATTCAGTACTTC,CASSPGQGGLAKNIQYF
.,TRBV28,TRBJ2-3,TRBD2,TGTGCCAGCAGTTCACTAGCGGAAAGTTACACAGATACGCAGTATTTT,CASSSLAESYTDTQYF
many,TRBV20-1,TRBJ2-3,.,TGCAGTGCTAGAGAGGACTTAGGCACAGATACGCAGTATTTT,CSAREDLGTDTQYF